The present TCR beta chain was sequenced within a study of Graves' ophthalmopathy and Graves' hyperthyroidism. Study-level information: The term stable hyperthyroidism indicated an absence of ophthalmopathy within 18 months of follow-up. Regarding the study as a whole: Ophthalmopathy progression predictions by the model showed about 72% specificity and approximately 70% sensitivity. Detection in blood was also observed for most expanded thyroid clonotypes above 0.001 frequency.

As for this clonotype: Its antigen remains unidentified.

The CDR3 consists of 15 residues. With V trimmed by 11 bases and J by 5 bases, 17 bases remained unmatched. Germline V lookup: CDR1 MNHNY, CDR2 SVGAGI (reference sequence). The sequenced template was RNA, covering the TCR beta CDR3 region. A first-round RT-PCR used HTBI primers, followed by a second-round multiplex PCR. From the multiplex PCR reads, TCRdb called clonotypes with MiXCR, one entry per CDR3 protein. The table has over a million distinct CDR3 sequences, less than 45% seen once; the top ten hold 11%. The sequenced sample consisted of peripheral blood or thyroid tissue (not recorded which). J is TRBJ1-2 and V is TRBV6-6, with 7 bases matching TRBD1. This TCR derives from an adult man with Graves' hyperthyroidism. The CDR3 region is CAGRPLGTAIYGYTF. DNA of the CDR3: TGTGCCGGCCGACCCCTCGGGACAGCGATTTATGGCTACACCTTC.